Presented here are 31 T cell receptor beta chains from one specimen sequenced in a study of CXCR3-negative and CXCR3-positive naive CD8 T cells. TRB cDNA libraries were made by UMI-labeled 5' RACE. TCRdb processed the 5' RACE reads again and assigns one entry to each CDR3 protein, with no DNA. Its table records about 57,000 distinct CDR3 sequences. Input material: memory CD8+ T cells from blood. The receptor source for this set is a human donor in good health. Some clones in this sample may be carry-over from other donors' samples.

The chain employs TRBV20-1 and TRBJ2-7; the D call of TRBD1 rests on TCRdb alone, since no DNA is present to check it. Germline values: CDR1 DFQATT, CDR2 SNEGSKA (reference sequence). This CDR3 region has 13 residues. The CDR3 is CSAPGQTIYEQYF.

V is TRBV28 and J is TRBJ1-4. CDR3 length equals 13 residues. CDR1 is MDHEN, CDR2 SYDVKM, per germline. The CDR3 sequence is CASSRTVYEKLFF.

The chain couples TRBV6-1 to TRBJ2-3; TCRdb's D call of TRBD2 is untestable without DNA. The CDR3 runs to 14 residues. Germline CDR1 MNHNS, CDR2 SASEGT. CDR3 protein: CASSGLAGADTQYF.

The chain carries TRBV14 and TRBJ2-7; TCRdb calls TRBD1, which cannot be checked without DNA. The CDR3 spans 15 residues. Germline V gene data show CDR1 as SGHDN and CDR2 as FVKESK. The CDR3 spells CASSRLRDSAYEQYF.

CDR3 protein: CASSFIPPNYGYTF. The rearrangement links TRBV19 to TRBJ1-2; the TCRdb D gene call, TRBD1, has no DNA to confirm it. CDR1 is LNHDA, CDR2 SQIVND, per germline (reference sequence). This CDR3 is built from 14 residues.

The genes are TRBV5-5 and TRBJ1-1. The germline gives CDR1 SGHKS, CDR2 YYEKEE (reference sequence). The length of the CDR3 is 14 residues. CDR3: CASSLGYLDTEAFF.

This chain connects TRBV29-1 to TRBJ2-7. Germline V gives CDR1 SQVTM, CDR2 ANQGSEA. This CDR3 comprises 12 residues. CDR3 region: CSVLVAAYEQYF.

This chain joins TRBV7-9 and TRBJ2-1. CDR3 length: 12 residues. Per germline, CDR1 SEHNR and CDR2 FQNEAQ (reference sequence). CDR3: CASSPAYNEQFF.

The CDR3 loop is CSVQTGMTYEQYF. This chain uses TRBV29-1 with TRBJ2-7; TCRdb designates TRBD1, a call that cannot be tested without DNA. The CDR3 has 13 amino acids. CDR1 and CDR2 from the germline V gene are SQVTM and ANQGSEA.

The chain combines TRBV28 with TRBJ2-7; there is no DNA to check the TCRdb D call of TRBD1. This CDR3 is 14 amino acids long. Germline CDR1 MDHEN, CDR2 SYDVKM. CDR3 residues: CASSTRDTTYEQYF. Supplemented by reference TRBV28 and TRBJ2-7, the full variable domain reads DVKVTQSSRYLVKRTGEKVFLECVQDMDHENMFWYRQDPGLGLRLIYFSYDVKMKEKGDIPEGYSVSREKKERFSLILESASTNQTSMYLCASSTRDTTYEQYFGPGTRLTVT.

The chain joins TRBV4-2 to TRBJ2-6. Germline CDR1 reads LGHNA; CDR2 reads YNFKEQ. The CDR3 spans 16 residues. CDR3 residues: CASSQDDSSGANVLTF.

The chain couples TRBV5-5 to TRBJ2-1; the TCRdb call, TRBD2, lacks DNA for checking. The CDR3 consists of 15 residues. In germline, CDR1 is SGHKS, CDR2 YYEKEE (reference sequence). The CDR3 sequence is CASSLGLSSYNEQFF.

The chain carries TRBV6-5 and TRBJ2-2; TCRdb lists TRBD1, though no DNA is available to test this call. The CDR3 contains 15 residues. Germline CDR1 and CDR2: MNHEY and SVGAGI. CDR3 in amino acids: CATYKGTTNTGELFF.

The rearrangement links TRBV28 to TRBJ2-3; TCRdb calls TRBD1, which cannot be checked without DNA. CDR1 and CDR2 from the germline V gene are MDHEN and SYDVKM. The CDR3 spans 15 residues. CDR3 residues: CASSLGTGGTDTQYF.

This chain joins TRBV12-3 or TRBV12-4 and TRBJ2-1; the TRBD2 assignment by TCRdb is unverifiable without DNA. The CDR3 length is 15 residues. The CDR3 is CASSPSSGRTNEQFF.

The chain recombines TRBV29-1 with TRBJ2-1; with no DNA, the TCRdb D assignment of TRBD1 cannot be verified. CDR3 length equals 14 residues. CDR1 is SQVTM and CDR2 is ANQGSEA in the germline V gene. The CDR3 sequence is CSAWTGTGYNEQFF.

V and J are TRBV29-1 and TRBJ2-2; the D gene TCRdb calls, TRBD1, cannot be checked with no DNA. CDR3 length: 13 amino acids. Germline V gene lookup returns CDR1 SQVTM and CDR2 ANQGSEA. This chain's CDR3 is CSATGPNTGELFF.

This rearrangement joins TRBV14 to TRBJ2-7; TCRdb's D call of TRBD1 is untestable without DNA. The V gene's germline CDR1 is SGHDN and CDR2 FVKESK. This CDR3 is built from 16 residues. CDR3 sequence reads: CASSPRPGTGFYEQYF.

V and J are TRBV6-6 and TRBJ2-7; TCRdb's D call of TRBD2 is untestable without DNA. Germline CDR1 and CDR2: MNHNY and SVGAGI (reference sequence). The CDR3 spans 17 residues. The CDR3 region is CASSYSPTSGMRYEQYF.

This chain's CDR3 is CASSEGANAEAFF. The chain carries TRBV10-1 and TRBJ1-1. Germline CDR1 is WNHNN and CDR2 is SYGVQD (reference sequence). There are 13 residues in the CDR3.

V usage is TRBV27 and J usage is TRBJ2-3; the TCRdb call, TRBD1, lacks DNA for checking. Germline CDR1 is MNHEY and CDR2 is SMNVEV (reference sequence). The CDR3 length is 14 residues. CDR3 loop: CASSSTTGRDTQYF.

The V gene is TRBV18, the J gene TRBJ2-5; TCRdb returns TRBD1, unconfirmable since there is no DNA. Germline CDR1 reads KGHSH; CDR2 reads LQKENI. This CDR3 has 15 residues. CDR3 protein: CASSQGTGYQETQYF.

V gene TRBV20-1 combines with J gene TRBJ2-2; lacking DNA, the TRBD2 call made by TCRdb goes unchecked. CDR3 size: 15 residues. Germline V gene sequence: CDR1 DFQATT, CDR2 SNEGSKA (reference sequence). The CDR3 is CSARESGDDTGELFF.

This chain uses TRBV19 with TRBJ2-2; without DNA, the TCRdb call of TRBD2 cannot be checked. The CDR3 has 16 amino acids. In germline, CDR1 is LNHDA, CDR2 SQIVND (reference sequence). This chain's CDR3 is CASSPTPGGEVGELFF.

This rearrangement joins TRBV11-2 to TRBJ2-1; lacking DNA, the TRBD2 call made by TCRdb goes unchecked. The V gene's germline CDR1 is SGHAT and CDR2 FQNNGV. There are 14 residues in the CDR3. CDR3 in amino acids: CASSETSGGDEQFF.

This chain joins TRBV20-1 and TRBJ2-1; TCRdb calls TRBD2, which cannot be checked without DNA. Germline assignment: CDR1 DFQATT and CDR2 SNEGSKA (reference sequence). The CDR3 sequence is 14 residues long. The CDR3 spells CSARSLAGDTEQFF.

The gene calls are TRBV12-3 or TRBV12-4 and TRBJ2-7; absent DNA, TCRdb's TRBD1 call cannot be checked. The CDR3 runs to 12 residues. The CDR3 here is CASSPGQTEQYF.

This chain connects TRBV6-1 to TRBJ2-5; the TCRdb D gene call, TRBD1, has no DNA to confirm it. The germline V gene encodes CDR1 MNHNS and CDR2 SASEGT. This CDR3 region has 15 residues. The chain's CDR3 is CASSPVWGTQETQYF.

V gene TRBV6-2 or TRBV6-3 combines with J gene TRBJ2-3; TCRdb's assignment of TRBD1 cannot be checked, as there is no DNA. This CDR3 comprises 15 residues. Germline V gene data show CDR1 as MNHEY and CDR2 as SVGEGT. CDR3 in amino acids: CASSYPRTGTDTQYF.

The chain employs TRBV28 and TRBJ2-7; TCRdb gives TRBD2 as the D gene, but with no DNA this cannot be confirmed. CDR1 and CDR2 (germline): MDHEN, SYDVKM. The CDR3 spans 15 residues. This chain's CDR3 is CASSLFEREDHEQYF.

Its frequency marks this clonotype as medium-sized. This rearrangement joins TRBV4-1 to TRBJ1-4; the TCRdb D gene call, TRBD1, has no DNA to confirm it. Germline CDR1 and CDR2: MGHRA and YSYEKL. The CDR3 runs to 15 residues. CDR3 in amino acids: CASSQEGATDEKLFF.